This T cell receptor (beta chain) derives from a study of cytomegalovirus exposure and HLA in healthy donors. V was cut by 5 bases and J by 4 bases, with 12 bases left in between. The CDR3 is made up of 14 amino acids. Germline V lookup: CDR1 SGHAT, CDR2 FQNNGV. A multiplex PCR was run with 60 Vbeta primers and 13 Jbeta primers. Sequenced by immunoSEQ multiplex PCR; TCRdb stores in-frame clones only, minus some. Among around 300,000 clones listed, 70% to 90% were seen once. A note on this clone: Its specificity is unknown.

The study, taken as a whole, reports: High sensitivity and specificity were reportedly achieved when the classifier diagnosed cytomegalovirus status.

Input material: PBMCs. The source of this sequence is a woman between 18 and 29 years old in good health and CMV-seronegative. The chain is built from TRBV11-2 and TRBJ1-5, with D possibly being TRBD1 (5 bases). The DNA for the CDR3 is TGTGCCAGCAGCCTGGGGGGGTTTAATCAGCCCCAGCATTTT. Its translation is CASSLGGFNQPQHF.